The 23 T cell receptor beta chains listed next were all sequenced from one sample in a study of OX40 agonist ivuxolimab in advanced cancers. TCRdb's table, derived via immunoSEQ multiplex PCR, lists solely in-frame clones and lacks some. The sample gives 100,000 or so clones, 85% to 90% of which show up once; roughly 5% is in the top ten. This sample comprised CD4+ or CD8+ T cells sorted from blood, obtained in a trial of the OX40 agonist ivuxolimab. The receptors shown here come from an adult with an advanced solid tumor such as melanoma, head and neck, liver or kidney cancer.

This clone was recorded once. The chain has TRBV30 and TRBJ1-3; D gene uncertain. The CDR3 is made up of 13 amino acids. V lost 4 bases and J lost 0, with 7 bases in between. CDR1 and CDR2 from the germline V gene are GTSNPN and SVGIG (reference sequence). This CDR3 is CAWNTASGNTIYF. CDR3 coding DNA: TGTGCCTGGAATACAGCCTCTGGAAACACCATATATTTT.

The chain has TRBV30 and TRBJ2-7; D gene uncertain. Germline V gene sequence: CDR1 GTSNPN, CDR2 SVGIG (reference sequence). The V gene lost 3 bases and the J gene lost 0 bases, with 12 bases spanning the gap. The CDR3 totals 14 residues. CDR3 in DNA: TGTGCCTGGAGCGAGCAAGCGAGCTCCTACGAGCAGTACTTC. Its translation: CAWSEQASSYEQYF.

The gene calls are TRBV18 and TRBJ2-7, with 8 nucleotides matching TRBD2. CDR3 length equals 14 residues. V trimming: 3 bases; J trimming: 4 bases; junction bases outside the gene matches: 5. The germline V gene has CDR1 KGHSH and CDR2 LQKENI. This chain's CDR3 is CASSPTSGDYEQYF. CDR3 sequence (DNA): TGTGCCAGCTCACCCACTAGCGGAGATTACGAGCAGTACTTC.

This chain joins TRBV5-1 and TRBJ1-1, with D possibly being TRBD1 (6 bases). The CDR3 is 17 amino acids. CDR1 and CDR2 (germline): SGHRS, YFSETQ. V was trimmed by 1 base and J by 5 bases, leaving 21 bases between them. CDR3 bases: TGCGCCAGCAGCTTGAGGGCAGGGGCGGGGGCGCAAACTGAAGCTTTCTTT. Protein sequence: CASSLRAGAGAQTEAFF.

The chain recombines TRBV6-1 with TRBJ2-7; D possibly corresponds to TRBD2 (6 bases). V dropped 3 bases and J dropped 2 bases, with 17 bases sitting between them. Germline V gene data show CDR1 as MNHNS and CDR2 as SASEGT. The CDR3 spans 16 residues. DNA for the CDR3: TGTGCCAGCAGTGACACGGGGAGGACTGCCACCTACGAGCAGTACTTC. The encoded protein is CASSDTGRTATYEQYF.

The chain recombines TRBV2 with TRBJ2-7; 9 bases are shared with TRBD1. The CDR3 is 14 residues long. CDR1 and CDR2 (germline): SNHLY, FYNNEI. Losses at the gene ends were 5 bases for V and 3 bases for J; bases not matched to a gene: 5. For the CDR3, the DNA is TGTGCCAGCAGTACAGGGGGCAGTGGCTACGAGCAGTACTTC. This codes for CASSTGGSGYEQYF.

The rearrangement joins TRBV7-3 to TRBJ1-1; D remains ambiguous. This CDR3 has 14 amino acids. V was trimmed by 1 base and J by 0 bases, leaving 6 bases between them. Germline-derived CDR1 and CDR2 are SGHTA and FQGTGA. The CDR3 spells CASSLMPVNTEAFF. The DNA for the CDR3 is TGTGCCAGCAGCTTAATGCCGGTGAACACTGAAGCTTTCTTT. The full variable domain, in which reference TRBV7-3 and TRBJ1-1 provide the parts outside the CDR3, is GAGVSQTPSNKVTEKGKYVELRCDPISGHTALYWYRQSLGQGPEFLIYFQGTGAADDSGLPNDRFFAVRPEGSVSTLKIQRTERGDSAVYLCASSLMPVNTEAFFGQGTRLTVV.

The chain joins TRBV30 to TRBJ1-2, with D possibly matching TRBD1 (5 bases). Per germline, CDR1 GTSNPN and CDR2 SVGIG (reference sequence). The CDR3 totals 14 residues. Trimming cost V 4 bases and J 4 bases, with 16 bases left between them. The DNA of the CDR3 is TGTGCCTGGATCGGGGCCGCCCCTCGCTATGGCTACACCTTC. Its translation: CAWIGAAPRYGYTF.

The chain recombines TRBV6-5 with TRBJ2-3, with TRBD2 identical over 7 bases. V lost 3 bases to trimming and J lost 2 bases; unmatched junction nucleotides: 5. This CDR3 has 15 residues. Germline V CDR1 and CDR2: MNHEY, SVGAGI. DNA of the CDR3: TGTGCCAGCAGTTATTCCGGGACTACCACAGATACGCAGTATTTT. This gives the protein CASSYSGTTTDTQYF.

This rearrangement joins TRBV4-1 to TRBJ2-5; D possibly corresponds to TRBD2 (5 bases). V was pared by 3 bases and J by 2 bases, with 13 bases between. There are 15 residues in the CDR3. CDR1 and CDR2 from the germline V gene are MGHRA and YSYEKL. The DNA of the CDR3 is TGCGCCAGCAGCCACCCGGGATTTGGTCAAGAGACCCAGTACTTC. Residues: CASSHPGFGQETQYF.

The rearrangement links TRBV30 to TRBJ2-2; TRBD1 matches at 7 bases. Losses at the gene ends were 2 bases for V and 7 bases for J; bases not matched to a gene: 7. Germline V lookup: CDR1 GTSNPN, CDR2 SVGIG (reference sequence). The CDR3 runs 14 residues. The CDR3 spells CAWSRQGVGGELFF. The DNA of the CDR3 is TGTGCCTGGAGTAGGCAGGGGGTTGGCGGGGAGCTGTTTTTT.

The rearrangement uses TRBV4-3 and TRBJ2-2; weak D call: TRBD2 (6 bases). Germline V gives CDR1 LGHNA, CDR2 YSLEER. V was shortened by 0 bases and J by 1 base, with 15 bases between the two germline ends. This CDR3 has 18 amino acids. CDR3 sequence reads: CASSQDWGGTRNTGELFF. CDR3 nucleotide sequence: TGCGCCAGCAGCCAAGATTGGGGCGGGACGCGGAACACCGGGGAGCTGTTTTTT.

The rearrangement joins TRBV2 to TRBJ1-2; a possible D gene is TRBD1 (5 bases). CDR1 is SNHLY and CDR2 is FYNNEI in the germline V gene. V was shortened by 0 bases and J by 4 bases, with 9 bases between the two germline ends. The CDR3 totals 14 residues. CDR3 sequence (DNA): TGTGCCAGCAGTGAAGCGCAGGGCGGCTATGGCTACACCTTC. Its protein is CASSEAQGGYGYTF.

The rearrangement uses TRBV4-1 and TRBJ2-5; D ambiguous. CDR1 is MGHRA, CDR2 YSYEKL, per germline. V lost 4 bases and J lost 2, with 8 bases in between. The CDR3 is 13 residues long. The CDR3 DNA is TGCGCCAGCAGCCTCCCATTACAAGAGACCCAGTACTTC. Translating gives CASSLPLQETQYF.

The chain carries TRBV4-1 and TRBJ1-3; D might be TRBD1 (5 bases). The CDR3 runs to 14 residues. The V end lost 5 bases, the J end lost 7 bases, and 15 bases lay between the germline ends. CDR1 MGHRA and CDR2 YSYEKL come from the germline V gene. The CDR3 protein is CASSNPGTSNTIYF. As DNA, the CDR3 is TGCGCCAGCAGCAACCCAGGGACGAGCAACACCATATATTTT.

This chain joins TRBV7-6 and TRBJ2-1; TRBD2 aligns across 7 bases. Germline-derived CDR1 and CDR2 are SGHVS and FNYEAQ. J gave up 10 bases and V 0 bases, and 9 bases lay outside the gene matches. The CDR3 runs 15 residues. CDR3 region: CASSLASGASQEQFF. CDR3 bases: TGTGCCAGCAGCTTAGCCAGCGGGGCTAGTCAGGAGCAGTTCTTC. Variable domain in full (rest from reference TRBV7-6 and TRBJ2-1): GAGVSQSPRYKVTKRGQDVALRCDPISGHVSLYWYRQALGQGPEFLTYFNYEAQQDKSGLPNDRFSAERPEGSISTLTIQRTEQRDSAMYRCASSLASGASQEQFFGPGTRLTVL.

This chain connects TRBV5-1 to TRBJ2-7, with D hard to call. Germline values: CDR1 SGHRS, CDR2 YFSETQ. Deletions cut 0 bases from V and 0 bases from J, with 10 bases between. The CDR3 length is 15 residues. CDR3 amino acids: CASSLALGPSYEQYF. The DNA for the CDR3 is TGCGCCAGCAGCTTGGCCCTCGGCCCCTCCTACGAGCAGTACTTC.

Turning to this clone: One base separates it from a far larger clone, so it is likely a read error. The CDR3 nucleotides are TGTGCCAGCAGCTTATGGACAGGAGATGGCTACACCTTC. This gives the protein CASSLWTGDGYTF. V gene TRBV7-8 combines with J gene TRBJ1-2; 7 nucleotides align to TRBD1. V lost 2 bases and J lost 6; bases outside the gene matches: 3. Germline lookup yields CDR1 SGHVS and CDR2 FQNEAQ. There are 13 residues in the CDR3.

In nucleotides, the CDR3 is TGCGCCAGCAGTGAGGGGGGGGCGGTCGAGCAGTACTTC. It yields the protein CASSEGGAVEQYF. This chain links TRBV10-1 with TRBJ2-7; D is perhaps TRBD2 (7 bases). Germline V CDR1 and CDR2: WNHNN, SYGVQD (reference sequence). V was clipped by 2 bases and J by 6 bases, with 11 bases between them. The CDR3 sequence is 13 residues long.

The chain couples TRBV19 to TRBJ1-2; TRBD1 might be the D (6 bases). The germline V and J ends were trimmed by 3 bases and 8 bases, with 19 bases remaining between them. CDR1 and CDR2 from the germline V gene are LNHDA and SQIVND (reference sequence). The CDR3 extends over 15 amino acids. The CDR3 reads CASSIIGRGWEGYTF. In DNA, the CDR3 is TGTGCCAGTAGTATTATTGGCAGGGGATGGGAAGGCTACACCTTC.

The rearrangement uses TRBV10-3 and TRBJ2-1, with 7 bases matching TRBD1. This CDR3 has 14 residues. CDR1 and CDR2 from the germline V gene are ENHRY and SYGVKD. The V segment lost 6 bases and the J segment 4 bases; nucleotides outside the gene matches: 6. CDR3: CAIRSGTDYNEQFF. The DNA of the CDR3 is TGTGCCATCAGATCCGGGACAGATTACAATGAGCAGTTCTTC.

V is TRBV6-1 and J is TRBJ1-2; D gene ambiguous. The CDR3 length is 11 residues. Trimming stripped 2 bases from V and 14 bases from J, with 12 bases between. Germline-derived CDR1 and CDR2 are MNHNS and SASEGT. CDR3: CASSETALRTF. As DNA, the CDR3 is TGTGCCAGCAGTGAAACGGCCCTAAGAACCTTC.

The chain is built from TRBV11-1 and TRBJ1-1, with 8 positions matching TRBD1. V gave up 1 base and J gave up 1 base; unmatched junction bases: 5. Germline CDR1 and CDR2: SGHAT and FQDESV (reference sequence). The CDR3 contains 16 residues. This CDR3 reads CASSLGGTGRNTEAFF. The CDR3 DNA is TGTGCCAGCAGCTTAGGAGGGACAGGTCGGAACACTGAAGCTTTCTTT. Complete variable domain (other parts from reference TRBV11-1 and TRBJ1-1): EAEVAQSPRYKITEKSQAVAFWCDPISGHATLYWYRQILGQGPELLVQFQDESVVDDSQLPKDRFSAERLKGVDSTLKIQPAELGDSAMYLCASSLGGTGRNTEAFFGQGTRLTVV.